The source of this T cell receptor beta chain is a study of T cell responses to AZD1222 COVID-19 vaccine (dated by TCRdb to the early 2020s). Concerning the study at large: AZD1222 recipients given second doses at about 4 weeks or at about 12 weeks were pooled, since spike-specific TCR depth and breadth were not found to differ between the two schedules. TCR sequencing was performed for about 250 trial participants, of whom 207 were given two doses of AZD1222 and around 25 were given two doses of MenACWY control vaccine. Trial participants were enrolled by age into 18-55, 56-69 and 70-plus year subgroups, with approximately 150, 28 and 58 TCR-sequenced participants respectively. General findings and caveats noted by the study authors: Only five to seven AZD1222 recipients were SARS-CoV-2 seropositive at baseline, limiting conclusions about previously exposed vaccinees. Because no day 14 peak-response samples were available, repertoires were characterized only after the peak T cell response. Most participants were white British and females outnumbered males, and the authors suggested that clonal diversity may have been underestimated. The 56-69-year group was small, and its depth increase did not reach significance, likely because of low power. The whole spike protein was spanned by vaccine-associated CD4 TCRs, and dominant responses were seen in regions 160-218 and 743-854. Reportedly, close to half of the unique spike-specific TCRs recognized epitopes lying outside the regions that are mutated in the B.1.351 and B.1.1.7 variants. After two AZD1222 doses, spike-specific TCR breadth and depth were significantly higher than at day 0 and than in MenACWY recipients.

The CDR3 regions of human TCRbeta chains were analyzed by immunosequencing. Turning to the authors' computational methods: Repertoire TCRs were matched against a reference library of SARS-CoV-2-specific TCRs generated with the MIRA antigen-specificity platform. Breadth meant the fraction of unique TCRs that were SARS-CoV-2-associated, whereas depth meant the fraction of total T cells that were SARS-CoV-2-associated. Using the MIRA data, each spike-specific TCR was mapped to the spike region that the TCR reacts to and placed in a CD4 or CD8 class. Log10-transformed breadth and depth values were compared by one-way ANOVA with Sidak's multiple comparisons tests. Here the immuneACCESS table is served through TCRdb, limited to in-frame sequences with V and J called. Missing clones are a known gap in these copies; in checked studies unresolved V genes cover under half, and the rest lacks a known reason. V, J and clone size reflect that table, while D and trimming were determined from the DNA. For this sample there are around 100,000 clones; more than 85% appear just once. Of the sample, roughly 1.2% falls within the top ten clones.

Note on this clone: Its antigen remains unidentified. Qualities for individual bases were not recorded, and no much larger clone is one base off.

Germline trimming amounts to 5 bases on V and 3 bases on J, with 4 as the count of junction bases outside the gene matches. Reading the germline V gene (reference sequence) gives CDR1 SEHNR and CDR2 FQNEAQ. The CDR3 goes from the cysteine to the phenylalanine over 14 residues. Of the read, only the CDR3 DNA is kept; its 42 bases are in frame from base 1. The time point label, read with the paper, signifies: baseline before first vaccination. Vaccinee samples were obtained from the UK trials COV001 and COV002, which included a single-blind randomized controlled phase 2/3 trial of AZD1222 (ChAdOx1 nCoV-19) in healthy adults. For TCRbeta chain sequencing, PBMC samples from trial participants were taken at day 0 and at day 28 after the second dose.

This receptor was obtained from an adult in good health. This specimen consisted of peripheral blood, obtained on day 0 of AZD1222 vaccination. The chain was built from TRBV7-9 and TRBJ2-7, with 10 bases matching TRBD2. The DNA sequence is TGTGCCAGCAGCAGGGTAGCGGGAGGCTACGAGCAGTACTTC. It encodes CASSRVAGGYEQYF.